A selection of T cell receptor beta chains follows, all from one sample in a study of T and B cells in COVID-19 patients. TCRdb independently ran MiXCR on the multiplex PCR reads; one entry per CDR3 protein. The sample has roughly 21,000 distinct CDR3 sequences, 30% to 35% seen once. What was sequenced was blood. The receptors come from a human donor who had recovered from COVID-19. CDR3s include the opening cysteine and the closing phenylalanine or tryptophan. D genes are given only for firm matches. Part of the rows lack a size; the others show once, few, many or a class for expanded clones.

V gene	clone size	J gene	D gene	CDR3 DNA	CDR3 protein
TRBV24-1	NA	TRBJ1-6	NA	TGTGCCACTACGTCGAGACCCTATTCACCCCTCCACTTT	CATTSRPYSPLHF
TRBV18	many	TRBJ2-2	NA	TGTGCCAGCTCACCAGACAGAACGAACACCGGGGAGCTGTTTTTT	CASSPDRTNTGELFF
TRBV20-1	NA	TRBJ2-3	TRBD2	TGCAGTGCTAGTGGCGGGGGGGCCCCTTATTACACAGATACGCAGTATTTT	CSASGGGAPYYTDTQYF
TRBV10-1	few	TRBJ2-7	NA	TGCGCCAGCAGTGAGTGGCAGGGAAGCTCCTACGAGCAGTACTTC	CASSEWQGSSYEQYF
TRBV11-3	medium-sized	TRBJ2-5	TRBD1	TGTGCCAGCAGCCCGACAGGGTTGGGGACCCAGTACTTC	CASSPTGLGTQYF
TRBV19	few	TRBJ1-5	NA	TGTGCCAGTAGTATGGACAGCAATAGCAATCAGCCCCAGCATTTT	CASSMDSNSNQPQHF
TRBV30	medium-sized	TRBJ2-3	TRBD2	TGTGCCTGGAGTGTAGTCGGTGAACTAGCGGGGCCAGATACGCAGTATTTT	CAWSVVGELAGPDTQYF
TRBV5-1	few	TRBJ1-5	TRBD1	TGTGCCAGAAGCCTTACGACAGGGGGCGAGGAGCAGCCCCAGCATTTT	CARSLTTGGEEQPQHF
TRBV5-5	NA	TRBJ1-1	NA	TGTGCCAGCAGCAGGGAGGGAAATGGGGACACTGAAGCTTTCTTT	CASSREGNGDTEAFF
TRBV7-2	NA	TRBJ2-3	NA	TGTGCCAGCAACGTAGGGGGAAGCACAGATACGCAGTATTTT	CASNVGGSTDTQYF
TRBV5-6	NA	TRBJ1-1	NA	TGTGCCAGCAGCTTGGTTTCTTGGGGTTCAGTTCCTGAAGCTTTCTTT	CASSLVSWGSVPEAFF
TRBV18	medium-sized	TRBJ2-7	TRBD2	TGTGCCAGCTCACCACCTAGCGGGGGCTACGAGCAGTACTTC	CASSPPSGGYEQYF
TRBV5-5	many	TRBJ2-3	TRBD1	TGTGCCAGCAGCGTAGGACAGGGGTGGGGCACAGATACGCAGTATTTT	CASSVGQGWGTDTQYF
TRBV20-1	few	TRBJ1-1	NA	TGCAGTGCTACCCACGGGGTTACGGCTGAAGCTTTCTTT	CSATHGVTAEAFF
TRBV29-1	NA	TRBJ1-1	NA	TGCAGCGTTTGGGCAGGGGATACTGAAGCTTTCTTT	CSVWAGDTEAFF
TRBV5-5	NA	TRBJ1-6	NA	TGCGCCAGCAGCGCCTCCGGGACAAATTCACCCCTCCACTTT	CASSASGTNSPLHF
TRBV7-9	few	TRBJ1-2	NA	TGTGCCAGCAGCTCGGACGGCCCGTACTACACCTTC	CASSSDGPYYTF
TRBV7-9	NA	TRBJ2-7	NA	TGTGCCAGCAGCCTGGGGGTCGAGCAGTACTTC	CASSLGVEQYF
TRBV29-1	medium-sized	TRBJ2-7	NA	TGCAGCGTGGGAAGAGGCGGGATGGGCTACGAGCAGTACTTC	CSVGRGGMGYEQYF
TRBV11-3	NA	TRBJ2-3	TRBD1	TGTGCCAGCAGTACTGGACAGGCGGGTGATACGCAGTATTTT	CASSTGQAGDTQYF
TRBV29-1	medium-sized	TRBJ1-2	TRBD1	TGCAGCGTAGAGACAGGGCACTATGGCTACACCTTC	CSVETGHYGYTF
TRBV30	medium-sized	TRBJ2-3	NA	TGTGCCTGGACCCTAAGGCGCGCAGATACGCAGTATTTT	CAWTLRRADTQYF
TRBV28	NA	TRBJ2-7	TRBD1	TGTGCCAGCAGGACCGGGACAGGGTCCTACGAGCAGTACTTC	CASRTGTGSYEQYF
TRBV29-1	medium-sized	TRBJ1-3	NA	TGCAGCGTGAGAAGGTCTGGAAACACCATATATTTT	CSVRRSGNTIYF
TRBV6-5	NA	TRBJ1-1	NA	TGTGCCAGCAGCCTCAGTAACATGAACACTGAAGCTTTCTTT	CASSLSNMNTEAFF
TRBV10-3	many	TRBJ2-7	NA	TGTGCCACCGGGACAACTAACTACGAGCAGTACTTC	CATGTTNYEQYF
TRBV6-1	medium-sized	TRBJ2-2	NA	TGTGCCAGCAGGACCTACAGGGCCGGGGAGCTGTTTTTT	CASRTYRAGELFF
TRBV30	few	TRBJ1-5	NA	TGTGCCTGGAGCCTCAAGGGAAATCAGCCCCAGCATTTT	CAWSLKGNQPQHF
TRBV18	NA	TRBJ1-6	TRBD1	TGTGCCAGCTCACCACGGACAGGGGGCCAGAATTCACCCCTCCACTTT	CASSPRTGGQNSPLHF
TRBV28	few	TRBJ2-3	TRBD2	TGTGCCAGCAGTGCCCCCGGGACTAGCGGGGGGCCCGTCGGCACAGATACGCAGTATTTT	CASSAPGTSGGPVGTDTQYF
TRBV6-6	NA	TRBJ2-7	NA	TGTGCCAGCAGTCGGGCGGACAGCTTCTCCTACGAGCAGTACTTC	CASSRADSFSYEQYF
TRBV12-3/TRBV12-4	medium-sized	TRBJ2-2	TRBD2	TGTGCCAGCAGTTTGCTAGCGGGGGGGATGGCTGGCACCGGGGAGCTGTTTTTT	CASSLLAGGMAGTGELFF
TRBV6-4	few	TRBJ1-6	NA	TGTGCCAGCAGCCCCTCTTATGGTTCACCCCTCCACTTT	CASSPSYGSPLHF
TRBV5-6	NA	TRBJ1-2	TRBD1	TGCGCCAGCAGCTTGGTACAGGGGGGTGGCTACACCTTC	CASSLVQGGGYTF
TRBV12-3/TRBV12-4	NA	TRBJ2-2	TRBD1	TGTGCCAGCACGGGGACAGGGTTTTCCGGGGAGCTGTTTTTT	CASTGTGFSGELFF
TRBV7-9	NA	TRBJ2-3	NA	TGTGCCAGCAGATCCGGGACTCCCGTTACTACGCAGTATTTT	CASRSGTPVTTQYF
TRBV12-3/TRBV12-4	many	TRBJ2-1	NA	TGTGCCAGCAGGGGTACCACTGAGCAGTTCTTC	CASRGTTEQFF
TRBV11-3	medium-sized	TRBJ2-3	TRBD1	TGTGCCAGCAGCTTGGGGGACAGGGGAACAGATACGCAGTATTTT	CASSLGDRGTDTQYF
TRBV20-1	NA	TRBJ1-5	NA	TGCAGTGCTAGAGAGGTAGCTAGCAATCAGCCCCAGCATTTT	CSAREVASNQPQHF
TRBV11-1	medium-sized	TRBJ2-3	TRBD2	TGTGCCAGCAGCTTAGGGCAGCGGGGGGGCCGAGGTACGCAGTATTTT	CASSLGQRGGRGTQYF
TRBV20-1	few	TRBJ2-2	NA	TGCAGTGCTAGCGGGGGGCCGAACACCGGGGAGCTGTTTTTT	CSASGGPNTGELFF
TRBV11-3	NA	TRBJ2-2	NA	TGTGCCAGCAGCCAGGAGGGGGCTCGAACCGGGGAGCTGTTTTTT	CASSQEGARTGELFF
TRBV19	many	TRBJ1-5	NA	TGTGCCAGTAGTCTACAGGAGGGGCCCCAGCATTTT	CASSLQEGPQHF
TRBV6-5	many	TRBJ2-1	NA	TGTGCCAGCAGTTACCGGTTGCGCAATGAGCAGTTCTTC	CASSYRLRNEQFF
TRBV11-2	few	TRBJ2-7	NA	TGTGCCAGCAGTATACAGGGCGGATCCTACGAGCAGTACTTC	CASSIQGGSYEQYF
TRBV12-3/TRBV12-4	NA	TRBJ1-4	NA	TGTGCCAGCAGCCGGGGGGGGGGCAGGGCTAATGAAAAACTGTTTTTT	CASSRGGGRANEKLFF
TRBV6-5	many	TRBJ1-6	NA	TGTGCCAGCAGTTACTTACAGGGCGGACCCCTCCACTTT	CASSYLQGGPLHF
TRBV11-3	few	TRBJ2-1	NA	TGTGCCAGCAGTCCGGGGTATAACAATGAGCAGTTCTTC	CASSPGYNNEQFF